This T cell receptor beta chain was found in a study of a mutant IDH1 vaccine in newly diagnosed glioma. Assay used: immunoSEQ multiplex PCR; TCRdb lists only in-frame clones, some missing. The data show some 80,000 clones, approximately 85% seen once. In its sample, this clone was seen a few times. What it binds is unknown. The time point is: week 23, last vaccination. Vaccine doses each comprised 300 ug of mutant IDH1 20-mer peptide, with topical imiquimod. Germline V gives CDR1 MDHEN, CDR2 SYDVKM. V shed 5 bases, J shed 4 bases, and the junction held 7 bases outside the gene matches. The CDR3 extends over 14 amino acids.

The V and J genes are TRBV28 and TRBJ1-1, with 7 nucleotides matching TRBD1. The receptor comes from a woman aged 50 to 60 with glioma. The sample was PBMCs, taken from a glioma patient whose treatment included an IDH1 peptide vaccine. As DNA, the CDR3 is TGTGCCAGCAGTCGTGTACAGGGGCCCACTGAAGCTTTCTTT. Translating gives CASSRVQGPTEAFF.